Following are 23 T cell receptor beta chains from one sample sequenced in a study of vaccination and CD4 T cells after COVID-19 (dated by TCRdb to about 2022). The method behind the library was PCR. For sequencing, an Illumina iSeq 100 was employed. At the Johns Hopkins FTIC core, DNA from the cultured CD4+ T cells underwent TCR sequencing with the Oncomine TCR Beta short-read assay. TCRdb ran its own pipeline on the public reads, namely fastp trimming at Q25 and MiXCR clone calling, and kept in-frame beta chains. Each CDR3 protein gets just one entry, which takes the most common genes and DNA from the rows behind it. The sample records approximately 13,000 distinct CDR3 sequences, roughly 50% of which are singletons. The top ten clonotypes cover 6.5% to 9% of the sample. The sample's treatment or condition label is to be understood as: roughly 11-day PBMC culture with coronavirus spike peptide pools or control peptides (ViraFEST assay).

These TCRs are of unknown antigen specificity. The sample was CD4+ T cells from blood, cultured in vitro. The receptors come from a human donor who had recovered from COVID-19.

The chain couples TRBV6-2 or TRBV6-3 to TRBJ2-3; no clear D gene. V lost 2 bases to trimming and J lost 4 bases, with 1 base between them. The CDR3 has 11 amino acids. CDR1 is MNHEY and CDR2 is SVGEGT in the germline V gene. The CDR3 DNA follows: TGTGCCAGCAGTTACCCAGATACGCAGTATTTT. It codes for CASSYPDTQYF.

This chain connects TRBV5-5 to TRBJ1-2; D is possibly TRBD1 (6 bases). The CDR3 runs to 13 residues. Trimming shortened V by 4 bases and J by 6 bases, and 13 bases separated the two germline ends. Germline-derived CDR1 and CDR2 are SGHKS and YYEKEE (reference sequence). The chain's CDR3 is CASSPRGADGYTF. DNA for the CDR3: TGTGCCAGCAGCCCCAGGGGAGCGGATGGCTACACCTTC.

This chain links TRBV24-1 with TRBJ1-4; the D gene is possibly TRBD1 (6 bases). This CDR3 comprises 16 residues. Between the trimmed V and J ends, which lost 9 bases and 5 bases, there was a span of 21 bases. Germline lookup yields CDR1 KGHDR and CDR2 SFDVKD. The CDR3 DNA reads TGTGCCACCGAGGGACACTATCTGGCGGAGAATGAAAAACTGTTTTTT. Residues: CATEGHYLAENEKLFF.

The rearrangement uses TRBV19 and TRBJ2-1, with D maybe TRBD2 (6 bases). Trimming removed 5 bases at V and 3 bases at J, with 23 bases between. The germline V gene encodes CDR1 LNHDA and CDR2 SQIVND (reference sequence). This CDR3 spans 18 amino acids. CDR3 amino acids: CASSSEFSGGFRYNEQFF. For the CDR3, the DNA is TGTGCCAGTAGTTCCGAGTTCTCCGGGGGATTCCGCTACAATGAGCAGTTCTTC. The full variable domain, its missing parts supplied by reference TRBV19 and TRBJ2-1, is DGGITQSPKYLFRKEGQNVTLSCEQNLNHDAMYWYRQDPGQGLRLIYYSQIVNDFQKGDIAEGYSVSREKKESFPLTVTSAQKNPTAFYLCASSSEFSGGFRYNEQFFGPGTRLTVL.

A few counts support this clonotype. The genes are TRBV20-1 and TRBJ2-5; possibly TRBD2 for D (7 bases). Trimming took 5 bases from V and 1 from J, leaving 14 bases between them. Germline lookup yields CDR1 DFQATT and CDR2 SNEGSKA (reference sequence). This CDR3 comprises 14 residues. The CDR3, as DNA: TGCAGTGCTGAGGCCGGGGGGCCCCAAGAGACCCAGTACTTC. Protein: CSAEAGGPQETQYF.

CDR3 coding DNA: TGTGCCAGCAGTGAATGGGGGGGGCGCAACACAGATACGCAGTATTTT. Amino acids: CASSEWGGRNTDTQYF. The chain couples TRBV6-1 to TRBJ2-3; tentative D call: TRBD2 (7 bases). Germline lookup yields CDR1 MNHNS and CDR2 SASEGT. The CDR3 is 16 amino acids. V shed 2 bases and J shed 2 bases, with 14 bases lying between them.

The chain combines TRBV25-1 with TRBJ2-7; 9 nucleotides match TRBD2. V trimming: 3 bases; J trimming: 6 bases; junction bases outside the gene matches: 6. Germline lookup yields CDR1 MGHDK and CDR2 SYGVNS. The CDR3 consists of 14 residues. The CDR3 DNA sequence: TGTGCCAGCAGTGATGCGGGGGGGCCCCTCGAGCAGTACTTC. It specifies CASSDAGGPLEQYF.

This clonotype was seen a handful of times. The V and J genes are TRBV18 and TRBJ2-5; D perhaps matches TRBD1 (6 bases). The germline V and J ends were trimmed by 3 bases and 5 bases, with 16 bases remaining between them. This CDR3 has 15 residues. Germline loops: CDR1 KGHSH, CDR2 LQKENI. CDR3 sequence reads: CASSPDSHGGETQYF. In DNA, the CDR3 is TGTGCCAGCTCACCGGACAGTCATGGGGGTGAGACCCAGTACTTC.

The chain is built from TRBV23-1 and TRBJ2-1; TRBD1 matches at 8 bases. TRBV23-1 is noted as an ORF with a role that remains uncertain. The CDR3 is made up of 17 amino acids. V shed 3 bases, J shed 7 bases, and the junction held 14 bases outside the gene matches. This CDR3 reads CASSHPGQVIGQNEQFF. The CDR3 nucleotides are TGCGCCAGCAGTCACCCGGGACAGGTGATCGGGCAGAATGAGCAGTTCTTC.

This clonotype was counted a few times. The rearrangement joins TRBV15 to TRBJ2-1; D gene ambiguous. Germline V gene data show CDR1 as LNHNV and CDR2 as YYDKDF (reference sequence). V lost 0 bases and J lost 0, with 6 bases in between. This CDR3 is 15 amino acids long. In DNA, the CDR3 is TGTGCCACCAGCAGAGACCGACCCTCCTACAATGAGCAGTTCTTC. It encodes CATSRDRPSYNEQFF.

Written as DNA, the CDR3 is TGTGCCAGCCGCAGCGGAATAGGGGATACGCAGTATTTT. Protein: CASRSGIGDTQYF. The V and J genes are TRBV5-4 and TRBJ2-3, with D possibly being TRBD2 (5 bases). Between the trimmed V and J ends, which lost 7 bases and 6 bases, there was a span of 15 bases. The length of the CDR3 is 13 residues. Germline-derived CDR1 and CDR2 are SGHNT and YYREEE (reference sequence).

The chain recombines TRBV19 with TRBJ1-6; possibly TRBD1 for D (6 bases). The germline CDR1 and CDR2 sequences are LNHDA and SQIVND (reference sequence). V lost 4 bases and J 8 bases, leaving 15 bases between the germline ends. The CDR3 loop spans 15 amino acids. As DNA, the CDR3 is TGTGCCAGTAGTAAACAGGGTCTCCGGGATTCACCCCTCCACTTT. It translates to CASSKQGLRDSPLHF.

This clonotype is labeled as medium-sized (0.01 to 0.1%). CDR3 region: CASSRGPNQPQHF. In DNA form, the CDR3 reads TGTGCCAGCAGCCGGGGCCCCAATCAGCCCCAGCATTTT. The V call is TRBV7-3, the J call TRBJ1-5; the D gene is possibly TRBD1 (5 bases). Germline CDR1 is SGHTA and CDR2 is FQGTGA. Between the trimmed V and J ends, which lost 5 bases and 3 bases, there was a span of 8 bases. This CDR3 is built from 13 residues.

This clonotype was recorded a few times. The J gene is TRBJ2-7, the V gene TRBV6-2 or TRBV6-3, with D perhaps matching TRBD2 (5 bases). Trimming cost V 8 bases and J 3 bases, with 11 bases left between them. The CDR3 loop spans 12 amino acids. From germline, CDR1 is MNHEY and CDR2 SVGEGT. Written as DNA, the CDR3 is TGTGCCAGCTGTACGGGAAGCTACGAGCAGTACTTC. Its protein product is CASCTGSYEQYF.

This clonotype is classed as large. The rearrangement joins TRBV6-1 to TRBJ2-3; the match to TRBD2 covers 9 bases. In germline, CDR1 is MNHNS, CDR2 SASEGT. V lost 7 bases, J lost 5 bases, and 10 bases stayed unmatched. The length of the CDR3 is 15 residues. The CDR3 spells CASTRRASGIDTQYF. Written as DNA, the CDR3 is TGTGCCAGCACCCGCCGAGCTAGCGGGATAGATACGCAGTATTTT.

V is TRBV18 and J is TRBJ2-7, with TRBD2 matching over 9 bases. CDR3 size: 15 residues. Germline trimming cut 3 bases from V and 5 bases from J; bases unmatched to any gene: 8. The germline CDR1 and CDR2 sequences are KGHSH and LQKENI. The CDR3 here is CASSPPGLAWDEQYF. The CDR3, as DNA: TGTGCCAGCTCACCTCCGGGACTAGCTTGGGACGAGCAGTACTTC. Together with reference TRBV18 and TRBJ2-7, the CDR3 gives the full variable domain: NAGVMQNPRHLVRRRGQEARLRCSPMKGHSHVYWYRQLPEEGLKFMVYLQKENIIDESGMPKERFSAEFPKEGPSILRIQQVVRGDSAAYFCASSPPGLAWDEQYFGPGTRLTVT.

This chain links TRBV20-1 with TRBJ1-2, with D possibly matching TRBD1 (5 bases). Per germline, CDR1 DFQATT and CDR2 SNEGSKA (reference sequence). V was shortened by 4 bases and J by 0 bases, with 15 bases between the two germline ends. The CDR3 contains 15 residues. The CDR3 sequence is CSATPTGTANYGYTF. The CDR3 coding sequence is TGCAGTGCTACCCCCACCGGGACCGCTAACTATGGCTACACCTTC.

The chain has TRBV6-1 and TRBJ2-7; D is possibly TRBD1 (6 bases). The CDR3 loop spans 15 amino acids. Trimming removed 5 bases from V and 1 base from J, with 15 bases in between. Germline assignment: CDR1 MNHNS and CDR2 SASEGT. As DNA, the CDR3 is TGTGCCAGCAGTAGGGACACCCTGTCGTCCTACGAGCAGTACTTC. Protein sequence: CASSRDTLSSYEQYF.

The chain is built from TRBV5-6 and TRBJ2-4; the D gene is possibly TRBD2 (7 bases). The CDR3 totals 18 residues. Trimming left V 3 bases short and J 3 bases short, with 22 bases between. CDR1 and CDR2 from the germline V gene are SGHDT and YYEEEE. Here the CDR3 reads CASSSLPNQGRGKNIQYF. The CDR3 region has the DNA TGTGCCAGCAGCTCCCTACCAAATCAGGGGAGGGGCAAAAACATTCAGTACTTC.

CDR3 loop: CASSRQGYGAEKLFF. CDR3 coding DNA: TGTGCCAGCAGCCGACAGGGATACGGCGCTGAAAAACTGTTTTTT. The chain links TRBV11-3 to TRBJ1-4; 7 positions agree with TRBD1. The CDR3 is 15 residues long. The V segment lost 5 bases and the J segment 7 bases; nucleotides outside the gene matches: 10. Germline assignment: CDR1 SGHNT and CDR2 YENEEA.

With regard to this clonotype: Because the CDR3's place on the DNA is in doubt, the DNA is left out and the CDR3 is given as listed by TCRdb. The V call is TRBV7-5, the J call TRBJ2-7. TRBV7-5 is assigned pseudogene status. The CDR3 length equals 18 residues, ends included. The CDR3 loop reads CISVPEALKGSRFYEQYF.

J is TRBJ2-7 and V is TRBV7-9; 13 bases are a match to TRBD2. V lost 4 bases, J lost 5 bases, and 5 bases stayed unmatched. The CDR3 covers 15 residues. The germline CDR1 and CDR2 sequences are SEHNR and FQNEAQ (reference sequence). The CDR3 sequence is CASSSGLAGAHEQYF. In DNA, the CDR3 is TGTGCCAGCAGCTCAGGACTAGCGGGAGCCCACGAGCAGTACTTC. Combining the CDR3 with reference TRBV7-9 and TRBJ2-7 gives the whole variable domain DTGVSQNPRHKITKRGQNVTFRCDPISEHNRLYWYRQTLGQGPEFLTYFQNEAQLEKSRLLSDRFSAERPKGSFSTLEIQRTEQGDSAMYLCASSSGLAGAHEQYFGPGTRLTVT.

The chain combines TRBV7-8 with TRBJ2-3; TRBD1 or TRBD2 may be the D gene (5 bases each). Trimming took 2 bases from V and 0 from J, leaving 15 bases between them. The CDR3 has 17 amino acids. The germline CDR1 and CDR2 sequences are SGHVS and FQNEAQ. CDR3: CASSLRRAGLSTDTQYF. In DNA, the CDR3 is TGTGCCAGCAGCTTACGGCGGGCAGGGCTTAGCACAGATACGCAGTATTTT.